Following are 28 T cell receptor beta chains from one sample sequenced in a study of cytomegalovirus exposure and HLA in healthy donors. Both 60 Vbeta primers and 13 Jbeta primers went into the PCR. Measured with immunoSEQ multiplex PCR; TCRdb has only the in-frame clones, and not every one. The sample consists of 55,000 to 80,000 clones, 75% of them appearing once. Sequencing was done on a sample of PBMCs. These receptor sequences come from a woman aged 25 to 39 in good health and CMV-seropositive.

This clone appeared once. The germline gene is not matched at one end of the junction; a read error may be the cause. This chain connects TRBV2 to TRBJ2-1; 8 bases align to TRBD2. The CDR3 has 15 residues. Germline CDR1 reads SNHLY; CDR2 reads FYNNEI. CDR3 bases: TGTGCTAGCAGTGACGTACTAGCGGTCAGGAATGAGCAGTTCTTC. This codes for CASSDVLAVRNEQFF.

This chain uses TRBV29-1 with TRBJ1-4; tentatively, D is TRBD1 (6 bases). The CDR3 has 14 residues. Germline V gives CDR1 SQVTM, CDR2 ANQGSEA. V lost 3 bases and J 3 bases, leaving 11 bases between the germline ends. CDR3 in DNA: TGCAGCGTTGATCTGGGGGCGTCTAATGAAAAACTGTTTTTT. This codes for CSVDLGASNEKLFF.

The rearrangement joins TRBV6-1 to TRBJ2-1; TRBD2 matches at 7 bases. This CDR3 comprises 13 residues. V shed 11 bases, J shed 9 bases, and the junction held 13 bases outside the gene matches. CDR1 and CDR2 (germline): MNHNS, SASEGT. DNA of the CDR3: TGTGCCGTGAGTGGGAGCGGGATCGGTGAGCAGTTCTTC. Translated, it gives CAVSGSGIGEQFF.

This chain uses TRBV6-6 with TRBJ2-1; TRBD2 matches 9 bases. Germline V gene sequence: CDR1 MNHNY, CDR2 SVGAGI (reference sequence). The CDR3 has 15 residues. V was clipped by 1 base and J by 6 bases; unmatched bases: 4. The CDR3 is CASSYLAGVFNEQFF. The CDR3 DNA is TGTGCCAGCAGTTACTTAGCGGGAGTTTTCAATGAGCAGTTCTTC.

V usage is TRBV27 and J usage is TRBJ2-7, with a possible D match to TRBD1 (6 bases). V lost 5 bases to trimming and J lost 6 bases, with 17 bases between them. The V gene's germline CDR1 is MNHEY and CDR2 SMNVEV (reference sequence). The CDR3 length is 14 residues. CDR3 nucleotide sequence: TGTGCCAGCAGTCCCGGGACAAAGGTATTCGAGCAGTACTTC. Its protein is CASSPGTKVFEQYF.

The rearrangement links TRBV19 to TRBJ1-1; TRBD1 agrees at 12 bases. V dropped 7 bases and J dropped 5; count of bases not matched to a gene: 14. The CDR3 covers 17 residues. The germline CDR1 and CDR2 sequences are LNHDA and SQIVND (reference sequence). CDR3 DNA sequence: TGTGCCAGTACCAACATCCGTCCGGGACAGGGGGCGACTGAAGCTTTCTTT. Protein sequence: CASTNIRPGQGATEAFF.

This clone showed up just a few times. This chain links TRBV6-5 with TRBJ1-4, with 8 bases fitting TRBD1. The CDR3 spans 14 residues. Germline V lookup: CDR1 MNHEY, CDR2 SVGAGI. V trimming: 6 bases; J trimming: 7 bases; junction bases outside the gene matches: 7. The CDR3 spells CASRLQGAREKLFF. The CDR3 bases are TGTGCCAGCAGACTCCAGGGGGCGCGTGAAAAACTGTTTTTT.

The chain links TRBV5-1 to TRBJ2-1; D is ambiguous. The CDR3 spans 14 residues. Trimming pared 1 base from V and 5 bases from J, leaving 10 bases between. Germline CDR1 SGHRS, CDR2 YFSETQ. The CDR3 bases are TGCGCCAGCAGCTTGTTACGACTTAACAATGAGCAGTTCTTC. Translation: CASSLLRLNNEQFF.

The chain joins TRBV7-6 to TRBJ2-2; 10 positions agree with TRBD1. The CDR3 is 15 residues long. Germline CDR1 and CDR2: SGHVS and FNYEAQ. J was trimmed by 7 bases and V by 5 bases; bases with no gene match: 7. CDR3 sequence (DNA): TGTGCCAGCAGCGCCCAGACAGGGGGCTTCGGGGAGCTGTTTTTT. It yields the protein CASSAQTGGFGELFF.

The table lists this clone with a count of one. The chain carries TRBV9 and TRBJ2-3; D might be TRBD2 (5 bases). Germline V lookup: CDR1 SGDLS, CDR2 YYNGEE. The ends were cut back, 0 bases at V and 0 bases at J, with 17 bases in the middle. The CDR3 loop spans 18 amino acids. The CDR3 DNA sequence: TGTGCCAGCAGCGTAGCGGGGATTGATGGTATGAGCACAGATACGCAGTATTTT. This encodes CASSVAGIDGMSTDTQYF.

By share of the sample, this clone is medium-sized. Here the CDR3 reads CASSQDTSGGTDTQYF. DNA for the CDR3: TGCGCCAGCAGCCAAGATACTAGCGGGGGCACAGATACGCAGTATTTT. The V gene is TRBV4-3, the J gene TRBJ2-3; 10 nucleotides align to TRBD2. CDR3 size: 16 residues. Germline V CDR1 and CDR2: LGHNA, YSLEER. Trimming at V came to 0 bases and at J to 1 base, leaving 1 base not matched to a gene.

The chain links TRBV11-2 to TRBJ2-4; D is ambiguous. Trimming pared 2 bases from V and 0 bases from J, leaving 17 bases between. CDR1 and CDR2 from the germline V gene are SGHAT and FQNNGV. The CDR3 is 18 amino acids. The CDR3 coding sequence is TGTGCCAGCAGCTTACAAGAGCGAGACGGCGGAGCCAAAAACATTCAGTACTTC. This translates into CASSLQERDGGAKNIQYF.

The chain joins TRBV5-8 to TRBJ2-5, with D tentatively TRBD2 (5 bases). Looked up from germline, CDR1 is SGHTS and CDR2 is YDEGEE. Trimming stripped 0 bases from V and 5 bases from J, with 14 bases between. The CDR3 spans 15 residues. In DNA form, the CDR3 reads TGTGCCAGCAGCTTGGGGACTTCGGGTGGGGAGACCCAGTACTTC. Encoded protein: CASSLGTSGGETQYF.

The genes are TRBV19 and TRBJ2-7; D unresolved. The germline CDR1 and CDR2 sequences are LNHDA and SQIVND (reference sequence). The V end was cut by 5 bases, the J end by 3 bases, with 11 bases between. CDR3 length equals 13 residues. The CDR3 DNA is TGTGCCAGTAGTGACCTAGGCAGCTACGAGCAGTACTTC. Translated: CASSDLGSYEQYF.

DNA for the CDR3: TGTGCCAGCAGCGGAGCCAGGGTTCCTGGAAACACCATATATTTT. It yields the protein CASSGARVPGNTIYF. The chain combines TRBV2 with TRBJ1-3; tentative D call: TRBD1 (5 bases). Germline lookup yields CDR1 SNHLY and CDR2 FYNNEI. The CDR3 is 15 residues long. V lost 6 bases to trimming and J lost 2 bases, with 14 bases between them.

This chain links TRBV6-4 with TRBJ2-3; TRBD2 is a possible D gene (5 bases). This CDR3 spans 13 amino acids. Germline-derived CDR1 and CDR2 are MRHNA and SNTAGT. Trimming took off 7 bases at V and 2 bases at J, with 10 bases between the two ends. CDR3 sequence: CASNELVTDTQYF. The CDR3 nucleotides are TGTGCCAGCAATGAACTAGTCACAGATACGCAGTATTTT.

This chain uses TRBV11-2 with TRBJ2-7; 11 bases line up with TRBD1. From germline, CDR1 is SGHAT and CDR2 FQNNGV. There are 15 residues in the CDR3. V shed 4 bases and J 2 bases; nucleotides not matched to a gene: 4. For the CDR3, the DNA is TGTGCCAGCAGCTCGGGACAGGGGGAAACCTACGAGCAGTACTTC. It encodes CASSSGQGETYEQYF.

This clone turned up a few times. V usage is TRBV28 and J usage is TRBJ2-6; tentatively, D is TRBD1 (6 bases). CDR1 MDHEN and CDR2 SYDVKM come from the germline V gene. There are 17 residues in the CDR3. V was cut by 7 bases and J by 0 bases, with 16 bases left in between. CDR3 bases: TGTGCCAGCACCTATGCGGACAGCAGCTCTGGGGCCAACGTCCTGACTTTC. It translates to CASTYADSSSGANVLTF.

The V call is TRBV19, the J call TRBJ2-2, with D unresolved. CDR3 length: 14 amino acids. Trimming cost V 6 bases and J 1 base, with 9 bases left between them. Germline V gene data show CDR1 as LNHDA and CDR2 as SQIVND (reference sequence). CDR3 in DNA: TGTGCCAGTAGGACATTGAAGAACACCGGGGAGCTGTTTTTT. Protein: CASRTLKNTGELFF.

This clone was found a few times. The chain recombines TRBV11-3 with TRBJ1-1, with a possible D match to TRBD1 (5 bases). The CDR3 is made up of 15 amino acids. CDR1 is SGHNT, CDR2 YENEEA, per germline. Trimming left V 1 base short and J 4 bases short, with 13 bases between. CDR3 nucleotides: TGTGCCAGCAGCTTAGCTGGGGGGAAGGTCACTGAAGCTTTCTTT. Amino acids: CASSLAGGKVTEAFF.

The chain uses TRBV28 and TRBJ2-7; TRBD1 might be the D (6 bases). Between the trimmed V and J ends, which lost 0 bases and 0 bases, there was a span of 9 bases. Germline V gene data show CDR1 as MDHEN and CDR2 as SYDVKM. The CDR3 runs 15 residues. The CDR3 sequence is CASSLWGTSSYEQYF. The CDR3 DNA is TGTGCCAGCAGTTTATGGGGGACATCCTCCTACGAGCAGTACTTC.

This clone was seen a handful of times. V is TRBV6-5 and J is TRBJ1-1; D possibly corresponds to TRBD1 (5 bases). The germline V gene has CDR1 MNHEY and CDR2 SVGAGI. Between the trimmed V and J ends, which lost 4 bases and 6 bases, there was a span of 6 bases. The CDR3 contains 11 residues. CDR3 DNA: TGTGCCAGCAGTTTCAGGGCTGAAGCTTTCTTT. This encodes CASSFRAEAFF.

The chain combines TRBV28 with TRBJ2-1; D unresolved. CDR1 is MDHEN, CDR2 SYDVKM, per germline. Trimming took off 4 bases at V and 10 bases at J, with 8 bases between the two ends. The CDR3 sequence is 11 residues long. The CDR3 sequence is CASSSPREQFF. DNA for the CDR3: TGTGCCAGCAGTTCCCCCCGGGAGCAGTTCTTC.

The chain joins TRBV27 to TRBJ1-1; 9 bases align to TRBD1. V shed 1 base and J 1 base; nucleotides not matched to a gene: 1. The germline V gene encodes CDR1 MNHEY and CDR2 SMNVEV (reference sequence). This CDR3 is built from 15 residues. The CDR3 reads CASSLWGQGNTEAFF. The CDR3 DNA follows: TGTGCCAGCAGTTTATGGGGACAGGGGAACACTGAAGCTTTCTTT.

The CDR3: CASSQYLGANEQFF. Written as DNA, the CDR3 is TGTGCCAGCAGCCAGTATCTAGGGGCCAATGAGCAGTTCTTC. The rearrangement joins TRBV4-2 to TRBJ2-1; D perhaps matches TRBD1 (5 bases). V lost 3 bases to trimming and J lost 6 bases, with 12 bases between them. This CDR3 has 14 residues. CDR1 is LGHNA, CDR2 YNFKEQ, per germline.

The J gene is TRBJ2-3, the V gene TRBV7-3, with D possibly matching TRBD2 (6 bases). V lost 2 bases to trimming and J lost 3 bases, with 15 bases between them. The CDR3 loop spans 16 amino acids. Looked up from germline, CDR1 is SGHTA and CDR2 is FQGTGA. The CDR3 protein is CASSLGGSGRTDTQYF. In DNA, the CDR3 is TGTGCCAGCAGCTTAGGTGGTAGTGGGAGGACAGATACGCAGTATTTT.

CDR3 in DNA: TGTGCCAGCAGCTTGAGCGGGAGGGCAGATGAGCAGTTCTTC. Amino acids: CASSLSGRADEQFF. The chain joins TRBV7-9 to TRBJ2-1, with TRBD2 identical over 10 bases. Trimming removed 3 bases from V and 8 bases from J; junction bases left unmatched: 4. Per the germline V gene, CDR1 is SEHNR and CDR2 is FQNEAQ (reference sequence). The CDR3 sequence is 14 residues long.

This clone was counted once. The rearrangement links TRBV9 to TRBJ2-1, with 9 bases matching TRBD1. Germline V gene lookup returns CDR1 SGDLS and CDR2 YYNGEE. The CDR3 spans 14 residues. V was pared by 3 bases and J by 9 bases, with 7 bases of the junction left unmatched. The CDR3 loop is CASSEKQGASEQFF. The CDR3 bases are TGTGCCAGCAGCGAAAAACAGGGGGCGAGTGAGCAGTTCTTC.